A selection of T cell receptor beta chains follows, all from one sample in a study of CD8+CD57+ T cells in acquired aplastic anemia. TCRdb used MiXCR to reprocess the reads, holding one entry per CDR3 protein. Of about 210,000 distinct CDR3 sequences listed, approximately 60% are singletons. The sequenced material came from sorted CD4+, CD8+, or CD8+CD57+ T cells (not recorded which) from PBMCs. The receptors come from a human donor in good health. Both conserved end residues are trimmed from each CDR3. The order of the fields is J gene, D gene, V gene, clone size, CDR3 protein. D genes are given only for firm matches. The size entry is marked missing in some rows and otherwise reads once, few, many or a size class.

>TRBJ2-1|.|TRBV19|many
ASSASSYNEQF
>TRBJ1-3|.|TRBV24-1|few
ATSDASQGPGNTIY
>TRBJ1-5|.|TRBV20-1|.
SASPRAVNQPQH
>TRBJ2-1|.|TRBV24-1|.
ATSDLFREEQF
>TRBJ2-1|TRBD1|TRBV6-5|.
ASSYGTGEF
>TRBJ2-7|TRBD2|TRBV20-1|.
SARAPLPTGGSYEQY
>TRBJ2-1|TRBD1|TRBV5-6|few
ASSLGDSAYNEQF
>TRBJ2-7|TRBD2|TRBV10-3|.
ANKAGDHYEQY
>TRBJ2-3|.|TRBV10-3|.
AISVRGRTDTQY
>TRBJ1-2|.|TRBV2|once
ASSEEGPYT
>TRBJ1-1|.|TRBV7-2|.
ASTAPRGASTEAF
>TRBJ2-5|TRBD2|TRBV20-1|.
SARGQLAGETQY
>TRBJ1-2|TRBD1|TRBV5-1|once
ASSTRTGGDYYGYT
>TRBJ1-5|.|TRBV2|.
ASSEVNSNQPQH
>TRBJ1-5|.|TRBV7-9|once
ASTPLGSNQPQH
>TRBJ2-5|TRBD2|TRBV29-1|.
SVEGGTSRQETQY
>TRBJ2-1|TRBD2|TRBV20-1|few
SARDGSGGNEQF
>TRBJ2-7|.|TRBV27|many
ASGWEGTWDEQY
>TRBJ2-7|.|TRBV28|.
ASSLPKRGKYEQY
>TRBJ1-4|.|TRBV25-1|.
ASSELDGNEKLF
>TRBJ2-2|TRBD2|TRBV5-1|once
ASSMGLAGVDGELF
>TRBJ1-2|.|TRBV24-1|.
ATSEVGRNYGYT
>TRBJ2-5|.|TRBV20-1|.
SARMLQGLETQY
>TRBJ2-7|TRBD1|TRBV7-9|many
ASSTGQVLTYEQY
>TRBJ2-1|TRBD2|TRBV27|few
ASLAGGMYNEQF
>TRBJ1-6|.|TRBV7-9|.
ASSLGGPGLHSPLH
>TRBJ2-5|TRBD2|TRBV20-1|.
SAMRLAGGLETQY
>TRBJ2-7|.|TRBV20-1|.
SASSLEDQGQY
>TRBJ2-7|.|TRBV10-3|.
AISRAREQDEQY
>TRBJ2-2|TRBD1|TRBV20-1|.
SATQGANTGELF
>TRBJ2-7|.|TRBV29-1|many
SVASGASSYEQY
>TRBJ2-7|TRBD1|TRBV10-3|.
AINQGAPYHEQY
>TRBJ2-1|.|TRBV12-3/TRBV12-4|.
ASSFGRYTEQF
>TRBJ1-2|.|TRBV7-6|many
ASSLPGTDGYT
>TRBJ1-1|.|TRBV7-8|once
ASSFPRSRGGRVNTEAF
>TRBJ2-2|TRBD1|TRBV6-4|many
ASSDRAGGELF
>TRBJ1-1|.|TRBV20-1|.
SARGTTTF
>TRBJ2-7|TRBD1|TRBV19|.
ASSIRTGTGEQY
>TRBJ2-1|.|TRBV12-3/TRBV12-4|.
ASSLAGREAEQF
>TRBJ2-5|TRBD2|TRBV10-3|.
AISTNRLAEYQETQY
>TRBJ2-3|.|TRBV10-3|.
ATRLDTDTQY
>TRBJ2-1|.|TRBV29-1|.
SVSLEGSYNEQF
>TRBJ2-2|.|TRBV10-3|.
ASSHAKGAGELF
>TRBJ2-5|.|TRBV20-1|.
SAKGPGSETQY
>TRBJ2-2|TRBD2|TRBV7-2|many
ASSLTSGNTGELF
>TRBJ2-7|.|TRBV7-9|many
ASSHRSGTAGYEQY
>TRBJ1-5|.|TRBV19|.
ASNQGAQPQH
>TRBJ2-7|.|TRBV29-1|few
SVAGTDVRVKY
>TRBJ1-1|TRBD1|TRBV7-9|.
ASSWRTGVFEAF
>TRBJ1-1|TRBD1|TRBV6-5|once
ASIRGGSAF
>TRBJ2-7|.|TRBV11-2|.
ASSLGRGHEQY
>TRBJ2-6|.|TRBV10-3|few
AIKGTGANVLT
>TRBJ1-3|.|TRBV7-2|.
ASSLVVGTSGNTIY